The next 2 T cell receptor beta chains were all read from a single sample in a study of metastatic and nonmetastatic thyroid tumors. Among the patients, none had received any treatment before thyroid surgery. TCRdb reprocessed the PCR reads using MiXCR. The sample contains some 8,400 clones, about 32% of which appear only once. The sequenced sample consisted of tumor tissue. These receptors were obtained from a female donor with papillary thyroid cancer or a benign thyroid nodule (not recorded which). Some clones in this sample may be carry-over from other donors' samples.

This chain joins TRBV10-2 and TRBJ1-2; perhaps TRBD1 as D (5 bases). This CDR3 has 14 residues. Germline CDR1 and CDR2: WSHSY and SAAADI. The V gene lost 6 bases and the J gene lost 0 bases, with 11 bases spanning the gap. Here the CDR3 reads CASRGGEANYGYTF. The DNA of the CDR3 is TGCGCCAGCAGGGGAGGGGAAGCTAACTATGGCTACACCTTC.

This clone is medium-sized (0.01 to 0.1%). This chain uses TRBV7-8 with TRBJ1-2; possible D gene TRBD1, 6 bases. The CDR3 loop spans 15 amino acids. Germline assignment: CDR1 SGHVS and CDR2 FQNEAQ. The ends were cut back, 6 bases at V and 7 bases at J, with 21 bases in the middle. CDR3 nucleotides: TGTGCCAGCAGTTCCCGTGGCGGGGGGCAGGTTGGCTACACCTTC. Its translation is CASSSRGGGQVGYTF.